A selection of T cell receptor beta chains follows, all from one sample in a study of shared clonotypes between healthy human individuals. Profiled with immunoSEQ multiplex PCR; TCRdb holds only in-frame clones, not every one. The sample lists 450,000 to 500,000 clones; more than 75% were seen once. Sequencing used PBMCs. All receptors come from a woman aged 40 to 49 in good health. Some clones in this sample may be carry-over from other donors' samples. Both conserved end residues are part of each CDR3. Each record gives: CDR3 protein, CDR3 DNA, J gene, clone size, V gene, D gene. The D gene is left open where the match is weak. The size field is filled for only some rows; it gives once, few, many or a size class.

CASSPQEGRYEQYF,TGTGCCAGCAGTCCCCAGGAGGGGCGGTACGAGCAGTACTTC,TRBJ2-7,-,TRBV28,-
CASRPQGFTGANVLTF,TGTGCCAGTAGGCCACAGGGTTTTACTGGGGCCAACGTCCTGACTTTC,TRBJ2-6,once,TRBV19,-
CASSESGSYTDTQYF,TGCGCCAGCAGTGAGTCGGGATCTTACACAGATACGCAGTATTTT,TRBJ2-3,many,TRBV10-1,-
CASISTGGNEKLFF,TGTGCCAGCATCTCGACAGGGGGTAATGAAAAACTGTTTTTT,TRBJ1-4,-,TRBV7-9,TRBD1
CAWNPHPYEQYF,TGTGCCTGGAACCCCCACCCCTACGAGCAGTACTTC,TRBJ2-7,-,TRBV30,-
CASSEFRTSTDTQYF,TGTGCCAGCAGTGAATTCCGAACTAGCACAGATACGCAGTATTTT,TRBJ2-3,-,TRBV6-1,-
CASSARLAGPVAEQYF,TGTGCCAGCTCCGCCAGACTAGCGGGTCCCGTCGCCGAGCAGTACTTC,TRBJ2-7,-,TRBV18,TRBD2
CASSPGLGSYEQYF,TGTGCCAGCAGTCCGGGACTAGGCTCCTACGAGCAGTACTTC,TRBJ2-7,many,TRBV2,TRBD2
CSVEEVLGTEAFF,TGCAGCGTTGAAGAAGTGCTCGGCACTGAAGCTTTCTTT,TRBJ1-1,-,TRBV29-1,-
CASSQDPRRGLNTGELFF,TGTGCCAGCAGCCAAGACCCACGACGGGGGTTGAACACCGGGGAGCTGTTTTTT,TRBJ2-2,-,TRBV4-2,-
CASSFAGIREQYF,TGTGCCAGCAGCTTTGCCGGGATACGAGAGCAGTACTTC,TRBJ2-7,-,TRBV11-2,-
CATSRDSYQGLSYTF,TGTGCCACCAGCAGAGATTCGTATCAGGGTCTGAGCTACACCTTC,TRBJ1-2,-,TRBV15,-
CASSLIVAGNTEAFF,TGTGCCAGCAGCTTGATTGTAGCAGGGAACACTGAAGCTTTCTTT,TRBJ1-1,-,TRBV5-6,-
CASSLEGRITNYEQYF,TGCGCCAGCAGCTTGGAAGGACGGATCACAAACTACGAGCAGTACTTC,TRBJ2-7,-,TRBV5-1,-
CASSLPTDGSSYEQYF,TGTGCCAGCAGTTTACCCACGGACGGGAGCTCCTACGAGCAGTACTTC,TRBJ2-7,once,TRBV28,-
CASSAWDSHTQYF,TGTGCCAGCAGCGCCTGGGACAGTCATACGCAGTATTTT,TRBJ2-3,-,TRBV21-1,-
CASTSGGGNQPQHF,TGTGCCAGTACCTCCGGTGGTGGCAATCAGCCCCAGCATTTT,TRBJ1-5,-,TRBV19,-
CASSPDTGASSTDTQYF,TGTGCCAGCAGCCCAGACACCGGCGCCTCTAGCACAGATACGCAGTATTTT,TRBJ2-3,-,TRBV4-2,-
CSVVPGGASNEKLFF,TGCAGCGTTGTACCGGGGGGCGCTTCTAATGAAAAACTGTTTTTT,TRBJ1-4,-,TRBV29-1,-
CAISDQSGTGNRFGNTIYF,TGTGCCATCAGTGACCAATCCGGGACAGGGAATAGGTTTGGAAACACCATATATTTT,TRBJ1-3,-,TRBV10-3,TRBD1